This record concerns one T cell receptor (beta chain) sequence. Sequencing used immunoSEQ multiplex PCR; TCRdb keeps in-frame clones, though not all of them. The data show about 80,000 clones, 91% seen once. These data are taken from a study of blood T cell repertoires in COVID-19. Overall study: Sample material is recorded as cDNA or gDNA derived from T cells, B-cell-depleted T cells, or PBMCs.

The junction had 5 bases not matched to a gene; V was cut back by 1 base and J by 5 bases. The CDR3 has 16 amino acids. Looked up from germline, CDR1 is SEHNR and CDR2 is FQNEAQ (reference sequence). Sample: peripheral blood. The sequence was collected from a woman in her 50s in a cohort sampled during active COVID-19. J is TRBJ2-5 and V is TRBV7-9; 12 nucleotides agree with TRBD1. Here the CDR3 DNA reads TGTGCCAGCAGCTTAGGGGGACAGGGGGCGTTGGAGACCCAGTACTTC. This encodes CASSLGGQGALETQYF. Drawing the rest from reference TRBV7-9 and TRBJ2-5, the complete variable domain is DTGVSQNPRHKITKRGQNVTFRCDPISEHNRLYWYRQTLGQGPEFLTYFQNEAQLEKSRLLSDRFSAERPKGSFSTLEIQRTEQGDSAMYLCASSLGGQGALETQYFGPGTRLLVL.